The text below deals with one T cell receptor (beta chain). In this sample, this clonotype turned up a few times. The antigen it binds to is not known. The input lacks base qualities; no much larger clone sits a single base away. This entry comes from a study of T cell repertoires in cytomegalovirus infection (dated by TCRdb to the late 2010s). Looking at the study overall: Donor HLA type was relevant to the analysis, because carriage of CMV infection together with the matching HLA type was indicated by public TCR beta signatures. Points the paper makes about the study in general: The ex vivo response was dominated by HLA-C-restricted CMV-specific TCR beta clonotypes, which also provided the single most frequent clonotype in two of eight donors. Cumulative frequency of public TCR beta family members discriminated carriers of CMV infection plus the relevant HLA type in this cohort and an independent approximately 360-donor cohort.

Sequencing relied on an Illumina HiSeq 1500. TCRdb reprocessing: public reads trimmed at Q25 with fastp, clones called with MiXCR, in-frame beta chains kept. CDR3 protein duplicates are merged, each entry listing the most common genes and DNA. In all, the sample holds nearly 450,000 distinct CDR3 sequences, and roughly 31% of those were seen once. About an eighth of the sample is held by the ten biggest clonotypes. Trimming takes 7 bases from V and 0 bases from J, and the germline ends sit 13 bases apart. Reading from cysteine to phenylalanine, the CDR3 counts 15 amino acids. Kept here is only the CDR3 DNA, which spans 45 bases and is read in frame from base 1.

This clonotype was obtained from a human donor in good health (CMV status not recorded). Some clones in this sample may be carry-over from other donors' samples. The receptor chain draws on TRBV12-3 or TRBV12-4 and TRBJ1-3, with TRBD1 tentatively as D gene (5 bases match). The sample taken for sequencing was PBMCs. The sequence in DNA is TGTGCCAGCACGGTCGGGGGGATCTCTGGAAACACCATATATTTT. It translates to CASTVGGISGNTIYF.